This is a list of T cell receptor beta chains from one sample in a study of blood T cell repertoires in COVID-19. Profiling relied on immunoSEQ multiplex PCR, and the TCRdb table lists in-frame clones only, not all of them. The sample holds around 250,000 clones, approximately 82% seen once. Sequencing was performed on peripheral blood. These receptors all stem from a man aged 80 or over with acute or convalescent COVID-19. Both conserved end residues are part of each CDR3. A D gene is named only where the DNA matches it firmly. Some rows have no size entry. The others give once, few or many, or a class for an expanded clone.

once	TRBJ1-6	NA	TRBV28	TGTGCCAGCAGGCGACAGGAAAATTCACCCCTCCACTTT	CASRRQENSPLHF
NA	TRBJ1-1	NA	TRBV7-9	TGTGCCAGCAGCTCCAGGCGAGGGGGCACTGAAGCTTTCTTT	CASSSRRGGTEAFF
NA	TRBJ1-6	NA	TRBV6-5	TGTGCCAGCAGTTACCTTTCCAGGGAGGGTTCACCCCTCCACTTT	CASSYLSREGSPLHF
NA	TRBJ1-2	TRBD1	TRBV24-1	TGTGCCACCAGTGATTCCCGCGACAGGGATTGGGGCTATGGCTACACCTTC	CATSDSRDRDWGYGYTF
NA	TRBJ1-1	NA	TRBV19	TGTGCCAGTAGTGGGCAGCTCCTGAACACTGAAGCTTTCTTT	CASSGQLLNTEAFF
NA	TRBJ2-3	TRBD2	TRBV29-1	TGCAGCGTGAATCCGGGACTAGCAGACAATACGCAGTATTTT	CSVNPGLADNTQYF
NA	TRBJ2-1	TRBD2	TRBV28	TGTGCCAGCAGTTTATTATCCAGCGGGAGCAAACAGCAGTTCTTC	CASSLLSSGSKQQFF
once	TRBJ2-1	NA	TRBV5-1	TGCGCCAGCAGGATAATTCCTAGTAACAATGAGCAGTTCTTC	CASRIIPSNNEQFF
few	TRBJ2-5	NA	TRBV28	TGTGCCAGCAGTGGGGGGGCAAAAGAGACCCAGTACTTC	CASSGGAKETQYF
NA	TRBJ2-7	NA	TRBV21-1	TGTGCCAGCAGCCCCCAAACCGGGGGGACCGTATCCTACGAGCAGTACTTC	CASSPQTGGTVSYEQYF
NA	TRBJ2-2	TRBD2	TRBV19	TGTGCCAGTAGTCGATACGGTGGCGGGGGGGCAACCGGGGAGCTGTTTTTT	CASSRYGGGGATGELFF
NA	TRBJ1-4	NA	TRBV4-1	TGCGCCAGCAGCCCCAGCGGGGACGGCGGGCGAAATGAAAAACTGTTTTTT	CASSPSGDGGRNEKLFF
NA	TRBJ2-7	NA	TRBV28	TGTGCCAGCAGTTTTGGGGCCCGGGTAGAGCAGTACTTC	CASSFGARVEQYF
NA	TRBJ2-5	TRBD2	TRBV28	TGTGCCAGCACTTTGGGAGGGGTTAAGGAGACCCAGTACTTC	CASTLGGVKETQYF
NA	TRBJ2-3	TRBD1	TRBV3-1/TRBV3-2	TGTGCCAGCAGCCCCCGGGACAGGGGACGAGATACGCAGTATTTT	CASSPRDRGRDTQYF
once	TRBJ2-1	TRBD2	TRBV20-1	TGCAGTGCTAGTTTTCCGACTAGCGCGGGTAAAAATGAGCAGTTCTTC	CSASFPTSAGKNEQFF
NA	TRBJ2-1	TRBD2	TRBV30	TGTGCCTGGAGTGTACTGGCTAGCGGGAGTGCGGAGCAGTTCTTC	CAWSVLASGSAEQFF
NA	TRBJ2-3	NA	TRBV7-9	TGTGCCAGCAGCGCCCAGCTACAGGGCGGCACAGATACGCAGTATTTT	CASSAQLQGGTDTQYF
NA	TRBJ1-5	NA	TRBV24-1	TGTGCCACCAGTGATAGCGATCAGCCCCAGCATTTT	CATSDSDQPQHF
NA	TRBJ1-1	NA	TRBV18	TGTGCCAGCTCTAACGGGGGGGTTAACACTGAAGCTTTCTTT	CASSNGGVNTEAFF
NA	TRBJ2-7	NA	TRBV5-1	TGCGCCAGCAGCTTCCCAGGGGGAGGAGATGAGCAGTACTTC	CASSFPGGGDEQYF
NA	TRBJ1-1	NA	TRBV30	TGTGCCTGGAGGGCAGGGGCGTACACTGAAGCTTTCTTT	CAWRAGAYTEAFF
NA	TRBJ2-3	TRBD2	TRBV11-2	TGTGCCAGCAGCCCGACTAGCGGGACAGATACGCAGTATTTT	CASSPTSGTDTQYF
NA	TRBJ2-1	NA	TRBV28	TGTGCCAGCAGTTCGGCAGGGCGGTACAATGAGCAGTTCTTC	CASSSAGRYNEQFF
NA	TRBJ2-7	NA	TRBV28	TGTGCCAGCGGGGGAGGCGAGCAGTACTTC	CASGGGEQYF
once	TRBJ2-7	NA	TRBV18	TGTGCCAGCTCACCGGCTCGGAGCTCCTACGAGCAGTACTTC	CASSPARSSYEQYF
medium-sized	TRBJ2-7	NA	TRBV5-1	TGCGCCAGCAGCTTATCACAGAACTACGAGCAGTACTTC	CASSLSQNYEQYF
NA	TRBJ2-6	TRBD1	TRBV28	TGTGCCAGCAGTTCTAACCCAGGGGGCGGTGGAGCAGGGGCCAACGTCCTGACTTTC	CASSSNPGGGGAGANVLTF
once	TRBJ2-7	TRBD2	TRBV11-3	TGTGCCAGCAGCTCAGATGCGGGAGCGTACGAGCAGTACTTC	CASSSDAGAYEQYF
NA	TRBJ2-5	NA	TRBV2	TGTGCCAGCAATGGGGAGGTGGGGGAGACCCAGTACTTC	CASNGEVGETQYF
NA	TRBJ1-3	TRBD1	TRBV11-3	TGTGCCAGCGGGGACAGAAGCAGCTCTGGAAACACCATATATTTT	CASGDRSSSGNTIYF
NA	TRBJ2-3	NA	TRBV2	TGTGCCAGCAGTGAATTGTCCGGTTGGGATACGCAGTATTTT	CASSELSGWDTQYF
NA	TRBJ2-2	NA	TRBV18	TGTGCCAGTCGGCCGGGGTTGGACACCGGGGAGCTGTTTTTT	CASRPGLDTGELFF
few	TRBJ2-1	TRBD1	TRBV19	TGTGCCAGTAGTATCACAGGGGGCCTCAATGAGCAGTTCTTC	CASSITGGLNEQFF
NA	TRBJ1-3	NA	TRBV6-5	TGTGCCAGCAGATTCAGGACAGATGGAAACACCATATATTTT	CASRFRTDGNTIYF
once	TRBJ2-5	TRBD1	TRBV5-4	TGTGCCAGCAGCTTGAATCAGGGGGTCCAAGAGACCCAGTACTTC	CASSLNQGVQETQYF
NA	TRBJ2-5	TRBD1	TRBV5-1	TGCGCCAGCAGCTTGCTGACAGGGGACCAAGAGACCCAGTACTTC	CASSLLTGDQETQYF
NA	TRBJ1-2	TRBD1	TRBV28	TGTGCCAGCAGGTACACAGGGGGAAGGTATGGCTACACCTTC	CASRYTGGRYGYTF
many	TRBJ2-1	TRBD1	TRBV2	TGTGCCAGCAGCGGACAGGGGACAGGGAACAATGAGCAGTTCTTC	CASSGQGTGNNEQFF
NA	TRBJ2-7	NA	TRBV5-6	TGTGCCAGCAGCGAAAAGGGGACGGGGGACTACGAGCAGTACTTC	CASSEKGTGDYEQYF
NA	TRBJ2-3	TRBD2	TRBV7-2	TGTGCCAGCAGCAGAGGGGCGGGAGTGGCAAGTACGCAGTATTTT	CASSRGAGVASTQYF
NA	TRBJ2-2	NA	TRBV2	TGTGCCAGCAGCCCTACTACCCTCACCGGGGAGCTGTTTTTT	CASSPTTLTGELFF
NA	TRBJ2-2	TRBD1	TRBV7-3	TGTGCCAGCAGCATGGGACAGGGTTACACCGGGGAGCTGTTTTTT	CASSMGQGYTGELFF
NA	TRBJ2-7	TRBD2	TRBV5-1	TGCGCCAGCAGCCGCCCGGGACTAGCGGAGAACTACGAGCAGTACTTC	CASSRPGLAENYEQYF
once	TRBJ1-2	NA	TRBV19	TGTGCCAGTAGTATGATTCAGACAGGTTTTCGAGGCTACACCTTC	CASSMIQTGFRGYTF
NA	TRBJ1-5	NA	TRBV11-2	TGTGCCAGCAGCTTACAGGGGCTTCAGCCCCAGCATTTT	CASSLQGLQPQHF